Listed here is a single T cell receptor beta chain. The antigen is not known. V lost 2 bases, J lost 4 bases, and 14 bases lay in between. In germline, CDR1 is MRHNA, CDR2 SNTAGT. The CDR3 spans 15 residues. This sample is drawn from a study of cytomegalovirus exposure and HLA in healthy donors. Donors sampled were nominally healthy, though unrecorded immune exposures were likely. General study points: Listed as cytomegalovirus-associated were 150 or so TCR beta chains. Further analysis was carried out later, and it showed several of the most significant clusters appearing linked to common viral pathogens.

Use of 60 Vbeta and 13 Jbeta primers characterized the PCR. Using immunoSEQ multiplex PCR, the repertoire was profiled, and TCRdb retains in-frame clones only, with some absent. The table shows 150,000 to 200,000 clones, with around two thirds occurring only once. The sequencing sample was made of PBMCs. The V call is TRBV6-4, the J call TRBJ1-2; tentatively, D is TRBD1 (6 bases). This receptor was taken from a man aged 25-45 years in good health and CMV-seropositive. The chain's CDR3 is CASSDGNRATYGYTF. CDR3 sequence (DNA): TGTGCCAGCAGTGACGGAAACAGGGCGACCTATGGCTACACCTTC.